The T cell receptor beta chain under discussion was sequenced for a study of blood T cell repertoires in COVID-19 (dated by TCRdb to 2018 to 2020). Study-level background: The collaborator samples originated in the United States, Italy and Spain and spanned the acute and convalescent phases of COVID-19. The prospective study material was composed of cDNA or gDNA derived from T cells, B-cell-depleted T cells, or PBMCs. Subjects who had been exposed to COVID-19, were actively infected with it, or had recovered from it provided the deeply sampled blood TCRbeta repertoires that made up the dataset. The repertoires were released in a freely available public database meant as a resource for research on the immune response to SARS-CoV-2. Samples came from the ongoing ImmuneRACE study (first 160 participants) plus 1,254 subjects from 6 global collaborators. A de-identified subject ID, COVID-19 status, age in years and sex were almost always included in the sample metadata. Where available, HLA class I and class II types were taken from metadata supplied by the sample provider and were not determined by assay-based typing. Points the paper makes about the study in general: Clinical and demographic metadata were provided uncurated, with the amount varying by source and participant.

The immunoSEQ Assay, a bias-controlled multiplex PCR, was used to amplify TCRbeta CDR3 regions from genomic DNA. The authors' analysis ran thus. The number of nucleated cells in each sample was estimated from the amplification of reference gene primers within the assay. To quantify the absolute abundance of each unique TCRbeta CDR3 rearrangement, sequence reads were collapsed and filtered. For each sample, productive Simpson clonality was calculated as the square root of Simpson's diversity index over productive rearrangements. Here the immuneACCESS table is served through TCRdb, limited to in-frame sequences with V and J called. Missing clones are a known gap in these copies; in checked studies unresolved V genes cover under half, and the rest lacks a known reason. That table furnishes V, J and clone size, whereas the DNA furnished D and trimming. This sample holds about 370,000 clones; 85% to 90% were observed only once. The ten largest clones add up to approximately 1% of the sample.

Enrolling through a virtual design, the prospective study's participants ranged in age from about 18 to 89 years and lived across approximately 25 United States geographic areas. In the prospective study, participants were assigned to cohorts based on the clinical history participants reported in a screening survey and a study questionnaire. Recovered participants in ImmuneRACE Cohort 3 were defined as having two consecutive negative NP/OP PCR tests, clearance from a healthcare professional, or resolution of symptoms. Mobile phlebotomists in the prospective study collected whole blood, serum and a nasopharyngeal or oropharyngeal swab from every participant. Additional blood draws and questionnaires over an approximately two-month period could optionally be provided by prospective study participants. Prospective study blood samples were shipped either frozen or at room temperature before DNA extraction.

Worth noting for this clone: Its antigen remains undetermined. The record has no base qualities; no much larger clone is one base away.

Material for sequencing was PBMCs or T cells enriched from blood (not recorded which). The receptor's source is a man aged 18 to 30 who had recovered from COVID-19.

The CDR3 loop reads CASSFGTSGHYNEQFF. Read as DNA, the sequence is TGTGCCAGCAGCTTTGGGACTAGCGGGCACTACAATGAGCAGTTCTTC. The V gene is TRBV7-2 and the J gene is TRBJ2-1; TRBD2 lines up with 12 middle nucleotides. From a lookup of the germline V gene, CDR1 and CDR2 are SGHTA and FQGNSA. The CDR3 numbers 16 residues from cysteine through phenylalanine. Just the 48-base CDR3 DNA is kept, in frame starting at base 1. Unmatched junction bases come to 3, with V trimmed by 3 bases and J by 3 bases. Joined to the reference TRBV7-2 and TRBJ2-1 proteins, this CDR3 gives the full variable domain: GAGVSQSPSNKVTEKGKDVELRCDPISGHTALYWYRQSLGQGLEFLIYFQGNSAPDKSGLPSDRFSAERTGGSVSTLTIQRTQQEDSAVYLCASSFGTSGHYNEQFFGPGTRLTVL.